This passage covers 8 T cell receptor beta chains from one sample sequenced in a study of quantifying T cell responses using KT2 cells. Background on the study: Reverse transcription used primers in the TCR alpha and beta constant regions.

The cDNA 3' end received a ligated oligonucleotide with a UMI. First-round PCR used about 4 cycles and beta primers RC1.1 and RC1.2 covering TRBC1 and TRBC2. TCRdb re-analysed the UMI-ligation and nested PCR reads in MiXCR, keeping a single row per CDR3 protein. The sample contains tens of thousands of distinct CDR3 sequences, 10% to 13% of which appear only once. What was sequenced was PBMCs spiked with cells of the T cell clone KT2. The origin of the receptors is a human donor.

The genes are TRBV4-2 and TRBJ1-1; tentative D call: TRBD1 (5 bases). The CDR3 covers 14 residues. Germline lookup yields CDR1 LGHNA and CDR2 YNFKEQ. V was pared by 0 bases and J by 4 bases, with 9 bases between. The CDR3 DNA is TGTGCCAGCAGCCAAGATGGAAGGGGCACTGAAGCTTTCTTT. Translated: CASSQDGRGTEAFF.

This clonotype was seen many times. The rearrangement links TRBV6-5 to TRBJ1-1, with D perhaps TRBD1 (5 bases). The length of the CDR3 is 15 residues. Germline assignment: CDR1 MNHEY and CDR2 SVGAGI. Between the trimmed V and J ends, which lost 7 bases and 1 base, there was a span of 16 bases. This chain's CDR3 is CASNQFGAENTEAFF. CDR3 nucleotide sequence: TGTGCCAGCAATCAATTCGGGGCGGAGAACACTGAAGCTTTCTTT.

This clonotype has at least ten counts. The chain is built from TRBV20-1 and TRBJ2-1; D call uncertain. This CDR3 spans 15 amino acids. V lost 5 bases and J 0 bases, leaving 14 bases between the germline ends. From germline, CDR1 is DFQATT and CDR2 SNEGSKA (reference sequence). As DNA, the CDR3 is TGCAGTGCTGGGCGAAGCAAGAGCTCCTACAATGAGCAGTTCTTC. Its translation is CSAGRSKSSYNEQFF.

The chain is built from TRBV2 and TRBJ2-7; TRBD2 might be the D (5 bases). Trimming stripped 1 base from V and 6 bases from J, with 13 bases between. The CDR3 covers 14 residues. Germline V lookup: CDR1 SNHLY, CDR2 FYNNEI. CDR3 sequence reads: CASSEGFTRGEQYF. CDR3 DNA sequence: TGTGCCAGCAGTGAAGGATTCACTAGAGGCGAGCAGTACTTC.

This sequence joins TRBV12-3 or TRBV12-4 and TRBJ2-7, with a weak D call TRBD1 (6 bases). The germline V and J ends were trimmed by 1 base and 1 base, with 11 bases remaining between them. The CDR3 has 15 residues. The CDR3 is CASSLGHGTSYEQYF. The CDR3 DNA is TGTGCCAGCAGTTTAGGACACGGGACATCCTACGAGCAGTACTTC.

This clonotype has at least ten counts. The chain recombines TRBV29-1 with TRBJ2-5, with a possible D match to TRBD1 (6 bases). The germline CDR1 and CDR2 sequences are SQVTM and ANQGSEA. Between the trimmed V and J ends, which lost 4 bases and 2 bases, there was a span of 11 bases. This CDR3 has 13 amino acids. The chain's CDR3 is CSVGGGSQETQYF. The CDR3 coding sequence is TGCAGCGTTGGTGGGGGCAGTCAAGAGACCCAGTACTTC.

This clonotype has a handful of counts. The chain carries TRBV7-6 and TRBJ1-1; D possibly corresponds to TRBD1 (6 bases). The V end lost 0 bases, the J end lost 5 bases, and 16 bases lay between the germline ends. Per the germline V gene, CDR1 is SGHVS and CDR2 is FNYEAQ. CDR3 size: 16 residues. The CDR3 loop is CASSLAYGEGGTEAFF. CDR3 coding DNA: TGTGCCAGCAGCTTAGCATATGGGGAAGGGGGGACTGAAGCTTTCTTT. Drawing the rest from reference TRBV7-6 and TRBJ1-1, the complete variable domain is GAGVSQSPRYKVTKRGQDVALRCDPISGHVSLYWYRQALGQGPEFLTYFNYEAQQDKSGLPNDRFSAERPEGSISTLTIQRTEQRDSAMYRCASSLAYGEGGTEAFFGQGTRLTVV.

By sample fraction, this clonotype is medium-sized. This chain joins TRBV20-1 and TRBJ2-7, with 10 bases lining up with TRBD1. Losses at the gene ends were 5 bases for V and 5 bases for J; bases not matched to a gene: 6. This CDR3 spans 13 amino acids. Germline CDR1 is DFQATT and CDR2 is SNEGSKA (reference sequence). CDR3 protein: CSAAGTGDHEQYF. Here the CDR3 DNA reads TGCAGTGCTGCCGGGACAGGGGACCACGAGCAGTACTTC.